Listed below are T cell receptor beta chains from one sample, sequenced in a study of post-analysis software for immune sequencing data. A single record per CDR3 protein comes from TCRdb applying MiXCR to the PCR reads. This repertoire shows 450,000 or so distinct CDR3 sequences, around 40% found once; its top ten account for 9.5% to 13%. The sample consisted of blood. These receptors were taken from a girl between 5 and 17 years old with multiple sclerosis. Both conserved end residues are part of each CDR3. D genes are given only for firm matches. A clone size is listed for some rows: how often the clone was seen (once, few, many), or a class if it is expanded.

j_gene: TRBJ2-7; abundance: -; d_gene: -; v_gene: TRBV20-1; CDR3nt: TGCAGTGCTACTGCCTACGAGCAGTACTTC; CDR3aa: CSATAYEQYF
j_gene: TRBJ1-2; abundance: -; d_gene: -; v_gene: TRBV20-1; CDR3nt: TGCAGTGCTTACACCCGACAGGTTCTGTATGGCTACACCTTC; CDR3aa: CSAYTRQVLYGYTF
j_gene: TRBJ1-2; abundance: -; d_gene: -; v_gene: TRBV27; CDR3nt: TGTGCCAGCAGATTGGACGGGGACTATGGCTACACCTTC; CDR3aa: CASRLDGDYGYTF
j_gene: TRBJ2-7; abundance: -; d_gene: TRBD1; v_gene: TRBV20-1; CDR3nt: TGCAGTGCCCCCGGCGGACAGGGGGAAAGGTACGAGCAGTACTTC; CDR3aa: CSAPGGQGERYEQYF
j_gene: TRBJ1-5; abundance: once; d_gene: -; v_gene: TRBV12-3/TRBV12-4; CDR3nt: TGTGCCAGCAGTTTACGAGGGCCCCAGCCCCAGCATTTT; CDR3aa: CASSLRGPQPQHF
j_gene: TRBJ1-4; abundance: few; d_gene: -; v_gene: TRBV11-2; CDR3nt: TGTGCCAGCAGCCCTAAACCGACTCCTAATGAAAAACTGTTTTTT; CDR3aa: CASSPKPTPNEKLFF
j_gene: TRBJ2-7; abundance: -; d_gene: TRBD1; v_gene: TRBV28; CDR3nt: TGTGCCAGCACCGGGACAGTCTCCTACGAGCAGTACTTC; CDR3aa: CASTGTVSYEQYF
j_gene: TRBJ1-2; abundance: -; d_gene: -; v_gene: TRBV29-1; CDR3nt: TGCAGCGGAGGCCCCGAAGGGACGGCTGTGGGCGGCTACACCTTC; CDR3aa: CSGGPEGTAVGGYTF
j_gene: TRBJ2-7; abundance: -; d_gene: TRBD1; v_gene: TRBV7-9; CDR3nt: TGTGCCAGCAGCTCCATCGACAGGGGTGGCTACGAGCAGTACTTC; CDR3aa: CASSSIDRGGYEQYF
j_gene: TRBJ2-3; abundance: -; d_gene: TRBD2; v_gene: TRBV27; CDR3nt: TGTGCCAGCAGTTTCTCACTACTAGCGGGAGAGACAGATACGCAGTATTTT; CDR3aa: CASSFSLLAGETDTQYF
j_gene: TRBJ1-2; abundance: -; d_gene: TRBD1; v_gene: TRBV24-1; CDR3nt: TGTGCCACCAGTGAGGACAGGGAAGGCTACACCTTC; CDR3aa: CATSEDREGYTF
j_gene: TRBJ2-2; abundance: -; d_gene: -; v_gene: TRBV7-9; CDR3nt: TGTGCCAGCAGCTTAGCAGTCTCCTCTAGACCCGGGGAGCTGTTTTTT; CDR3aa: CASSLAVSSRPGELFF
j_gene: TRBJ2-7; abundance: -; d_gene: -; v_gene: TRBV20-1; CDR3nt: TGCAGTGTCAAGGGCGGACAGCAATACGAGCAGTACTTC; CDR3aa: CSVKGGQQYEQYF
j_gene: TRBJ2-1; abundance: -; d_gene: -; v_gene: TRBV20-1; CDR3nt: TGCAGTGCGACAGACGGGACTTACAATGAGCAGTTCTTC; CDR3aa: CSATDGTYNEQFF
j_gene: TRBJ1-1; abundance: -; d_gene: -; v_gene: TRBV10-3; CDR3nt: TGTGCCTCCCGATGGGCACCAGGGGACACTGAAGCTTTCTTT; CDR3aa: CASRWAPGDTEAFF
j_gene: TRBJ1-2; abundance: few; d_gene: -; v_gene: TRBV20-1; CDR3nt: TGCAGTGCTAGAGATCCCAAGGGAGGCTATGGCTACACCTTC; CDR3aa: CSARDPKGGYGYTF
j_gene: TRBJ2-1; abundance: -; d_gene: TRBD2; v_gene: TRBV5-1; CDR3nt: TGCGCCAGCAGCTTGCGGGGCCAGAGACTAGCGGTATACTACAATGAGCAGTTCTTC; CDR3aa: CASSLRGQRLAVYYNEQFF
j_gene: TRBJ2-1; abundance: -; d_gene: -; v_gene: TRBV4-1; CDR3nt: TGCGCCAGCAGCCAAGATCGAGGAGTGGCTGAGCAGTTCTTC; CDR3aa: CASSQDRGVAEQFF
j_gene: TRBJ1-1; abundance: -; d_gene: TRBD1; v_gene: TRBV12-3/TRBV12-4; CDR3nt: TGTGCCAGCAGTCCCGCGGACAGGGGTATCACTGAAGCTTTCTTT; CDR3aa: CASSPADRGITEAFF
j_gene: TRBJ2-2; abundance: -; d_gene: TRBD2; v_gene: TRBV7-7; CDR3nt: TGTGCTAGCAGCTTAGGAGCGGGAGGAGCTACCGGGGAGCTGTTTTTT; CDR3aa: CASSLGAGGATGELFF
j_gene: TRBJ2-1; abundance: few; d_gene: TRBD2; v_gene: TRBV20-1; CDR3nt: TGCAGTGCTAGAGATTGGGCTAGCGGGATCTCCCTTCGGAGTGAGCAGTTCTTC; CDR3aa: CSARDWASGISLRSEQFF
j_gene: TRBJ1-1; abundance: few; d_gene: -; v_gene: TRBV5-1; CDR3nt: TGCGCCAGCAGCTTTGACGTAGGAATGAACACTGAAGCTTTCTTT; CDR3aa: CASSFDVGMNTEAFF
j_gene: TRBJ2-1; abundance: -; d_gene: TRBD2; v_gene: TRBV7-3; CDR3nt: TGTGCCAGCAGCCTACGTTATCCGGGAGGGCCCAATGAGCAGTTCTTC; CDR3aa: CASSLRYPGGPNEQFF
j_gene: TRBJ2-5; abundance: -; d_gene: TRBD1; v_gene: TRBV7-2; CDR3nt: TGTGCCAGCAGCAAGGGACAGTCCCAAGAGACCCAGTACTTC; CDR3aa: CASSKGQSQETQYF
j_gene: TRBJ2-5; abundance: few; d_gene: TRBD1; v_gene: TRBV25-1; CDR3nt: TGTGCCACCCGACAGGGGAACGAAGAGACCCAGTACTTC; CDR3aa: CATRQGNEETQYF
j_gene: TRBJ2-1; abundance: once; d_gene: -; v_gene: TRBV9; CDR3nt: TGTGCCAGCAGCGTAGCGGGCCAATACAATGAGCAGTTCTTC; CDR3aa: CASSVAGQYNEQFF
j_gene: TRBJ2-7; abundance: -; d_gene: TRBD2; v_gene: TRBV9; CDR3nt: TGTGCCAGCAGCGTCAGGGCGGGGGGCTACACCTACGAGCAGTACTTC; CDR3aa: CASSVRAGGYTYEQYF
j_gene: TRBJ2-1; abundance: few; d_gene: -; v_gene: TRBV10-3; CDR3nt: TGTGCCACCCGGGGAAGGCAAGGAGACAATGAGCAGTTCTTC; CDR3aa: CATRGRQGDNEQFF
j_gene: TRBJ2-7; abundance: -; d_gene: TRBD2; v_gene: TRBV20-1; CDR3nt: TGCAGTGCCGAGACCGAAGCGGGGGAGGACGAGCAGTACTTC; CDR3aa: CSAETEAGEDEQYF